This T cell receptor (beta chain) came from a study of blood T cell repertoires in COVID-19. Study at large: Sample material is recorded as cDNA or gDNA derived from T cells, B-cell-depleted T cells, or PBMCs.

Assay used: immunoSEQ multiplex PCR; TCRdb lists only in-frame clones, some missing. In the table there are about 230,000 clones, 87% of which are singletons. This clone was recorded a few times. This receptor was obtained from a man in his thirties or forties who had recovered from COVID-19. The sample was PBMCs or T cells enriched from blood (not recorded which).

The CDR3 loop reads CASSPWTSGSIYNEQFF. The CDR3 bases are TGTGCCAGCAGTCCCTGGACTAGCGGGAGTATTTACAATGAGCAGTTCTTC. The V call is TRBV4-2, the J call TRBJ2-1; 13 bases are a match to TRBD2. CDR1 is LGHNA, CDR2 YNFKEQ, per germline. The CDR3 consists of 17 residues. The junction had 9 bases not matched to a gene; V was cut back by 6 bases and J by 4 bases.